Below are 19 T cell receptor beta chains sequenced from a single sample in a study of shared clonotypes between healthy human individuals. The table came from immunoSEQ multiplex PCR; TCRdb's copy has only in-frame clones and leaves some out. The sample holds some 2.3 million clones, about 92% seen once. Sequencing was carried out using naive CD4+ T cells from PBMCs. Subset noted: CD45RA+ positively selected. The source of these receptors is a man younger than 30 in good health. Some clones in this sample may be carry-over from other donors' samples.

The chain couples TRBV30 to TRBJ1-5; D might be TRBD1 (6 bases). Trimming left V 4 bases short and J 0 bases short, with 10 bases between. This CDR3 contains 14 residues. Germline CDR1 reads GTSNPN; CDR2 reads SVGIG (reference sequence). CDR3: CAWTRTDSNQPQHF. CDR3 DNA: TGTGCCTGGACCAGGACAGATAGCAATCAGCCCCAGCATTTT.

A remark on this clone: At one boundary the junction diverges from the germline segment, which might be a read error. CDR3 sequence reads: CAGSGRAGGGWDTQYF. The CDR3 bases are TGTGCCGGCAGCGGACGAGCGGGAGGGGGTTGGGATACGCAGTATTTT. The rearrangement joins TRBV9 to TRBJ2-3, with 10 bases fitting TRBD2. The germline gives CDR1 SGDLS, CDR2 YYNGEE. CDR3 length: 16 residues.

CDR3 sequence: CAISGSQGLDEQYF. CDR3 DNA sequence: TGTGCCATCAGCGGGTCACAGGGGCTAGACGAGCAGTACTTC. The chain has TRBV10-3 and TRBJ2-7; 7 nucleotides agree with TRBD1. Germline lookup yields CDR1 ENHRY and CDR2 SYGVKD. The CDR3 runs to 14 residues. The trim removed 6 bases at V and 5 bases at J, leaving 10 bases unmatched.

This chain connects TRBV5-4 to TRBJ2-1; D remains unclear. This CDR3 has 14 amino acids. The germline gives CDR1 SGHNT, CDR2 YYREEE (reference sequence). Trimming took 2 bases from V and 4 from J, leaving 10 bases between them. CDR3 residues: CASSLGSIYNEQFF. The DNA for the CDR3 is TGTGCCAGCAGCTTAGGGTCTATTTACAATGAGCAGTTCTTC.

The chain couples TRBV7-8 to TRBJ1-2; D gene unclear. Germline V lookup: CDR1 SGHVS, CDR2 FQNEAQ. The CDR3 covers 13 residues. The V gene lost 7 bases and the J gene lost 5 bases, with 14 bases spanning the gap. In nucleotides, the CDR3 is TGTGCCAGCAAATCTAGTAGGGAGTATGGCTACACCTTC. Encoded protein: CASKSSREYGYTF.

This chain connects TRBV19 to TRBJ1-1; D unclear. The CDR3 covers 16 residues. Trimming took off 6 bases at V and 1 base at J, with 18 bases between the two ends. CDR1 and CDR2 from the germline V gene are LNHDA and SQIVND (reference sequence). The CDR3 spells CASSKLRTTANTEAFF. The CDR3 DNA reads TGTGCCAGTAGCAAACTTCGTACTACAGCGAACACTGAAGCTTTCTTT.

This chain uses TRBV5-1 with TRBJ2-7; tentative D call: TRBD2 (6 bases). The CDR3 spans 14 residues. The germline V gene has CDR1 SGHRS and CDR2 YFSETQ. V lost 1 base and J lost 3, with 11 bases in between. The CDR3 nucleotides read TGCGCCAGCAGCTTGCAGGGCGGGATCTACGAGCAGTACTTC. Amino acid sequence: CASSLQGGIYEQYF.

The CDR3 reads CASSLSPQNQPQHF. CDR3 DNA sequence: TGTGCCAGCAGCTTATCGCCGCAGAATCAGCCCCAGCATTTT. The chain recombines TRBV7-6 with TRBJ1-5; D is unclear. The CDR3 consists of 14 residues. The germline V and J ends were trimmed by 2 bases and 4 bases, with 9 bases remaining between them. Germline V gene data show CDR1 as SGHVS and CDR2 as FNYEAQ.

The chain has TRBV30 and TRBJ2-7, with 9 positions matching TRBD2. Germline CDR1 GTSNPN, CDR2 SVGIG (reference sequence). The CDR3 covers 16 residues. The V gene end was trimmed by 2 bases and the J gene end by 0 bases; junction bases not matched to a gene: 8. For the CDR3, the DNA is TGTGCCTGGAGTACACTAGCGGGTCTAAGCTCCTACGAGCAGTACTTC. Translated, it gives CAWSTLAGLSSYEQYF.

This sequence joins TRBV5-4 and TRBJ1-2, with 9 bases that match TRBD1. The CDR3 loop spans 15 amino acids. Germline loops: CDR1 SGHNT, CDR2 YYREEE (reference sequence). J lost 4 bases, V lost 4 bases, and 8 bases had no gene match. The CDR3 reads CASSQKTGGVYGYTF. CDR3 nucleotide sequence: TGTGCCAGCAGCCAAAAGACAGGGGGGGTCTATGGCTACACCTTC.

The DNA of the CDR3 is TGTGCCAGCAGTTACTCCTGGGACAGGTTCGAGACCCAGTACTTC. Protein: CASSYSWDRFETQYF. The chain recombines TRBV6-5 with TRBJ2-5; 8 bases match TRBD1. The germline V gene encodes CDR1 MNHEY and CDR2 SVGAGI. This CDR3 contains 15 residues. With V trimmed by 0 bases and J by 5 bases, 5 bases remained unmatched.

The chain links TRBV28 to TRBJ1-2; 8 bases are shared with TRBD1. The J segment lost 3 bases and the V segment lost 5 bases, leaving 8 bases of the junction unmatched. The CDR3 runs 15 residues. Germline loops: CDR1 MDHEN, CDR2 SYDVKM. The CDR3 protein is CASSGEDRGYYGYTF. CDR3 in DNA: TGTGCCAGCAGTGGAGAAGACAGGGGATACTATGGCTACACCTTC.

The CDR3 DNA reads as TGTGCCAGCAGTCACCCCGGGGCCGCGCAGTTCTTC. Protein product: CASSHPGAAQFF. The V gene is TRBV6-5, the J gene TRBJ2-1, with D perhaps TRBD1 or TRBD2 (5 bases each). Germline CDR1 is MNHEY and CDR2 is SVGAGI. V lost 5 bases to trimming and J lost 12 bases, with 14 bases between them. There are 12 residues in the CDR3.

This chain links TRBV18 with TRBJ1-4, with D possibly matching TRBD1 (6 bases). From germline, CDR1 is KGHSH and CDR2 LQKENI. V lost 0 bases to trimming and J lost 8 bases, with 13 bases between them. There are 15 residues in the CDR3. CDR3 sequence reads: CASSPPGRGGEKLFF. The CDR3 bases are TGTGCCAGCTCACCACCGGGCAGGGGAGGCGAAAAACTGTTTTTT.

The genes are TRBV5-8 and TRBJ2-3; perhaps TRBD2 as D (5 bases). Germline-derived CDR1 and CDR2 are SGHTS and YDEGEE. V lost 2 bases and J lost 2, with 12 bases in between. CDR3 size: 15 residues. The DNA for the CDR3 is TGTGCCAGCAGCTTTCCGGGGATATCCACAGATACGCAGTATTTT. Protein product: CASSFPGISTDTQYF.

The V and J genes are TRBV19 and TRBJ1-4, with a possible D match to TRBD1 (6 bases). V gave up 3 bases and J gave up 7 bases, with 12 bases separating them. There are 14 residues in the CDR3. CDR1 LNHDA and CDR2 SQIVND come from the germline V gene (reference sequence). CDR3 in DNA: TGTGCCAGTAGTATTACAGGGAGTGTTGAAAAACTGTTTTTT. This translates into CASSITGSVEKLFF.

The J gene is TRBJ2-5, the V gene TRBV7-2; 7 positions agree with TRBD1. Germline values: CDR1 SGHTA, CDR2 FQGNSA. The J segment lost 2 bases and the V segment lost 1 base, leaving 7 bases of the junction unmatched. The CDR3 has 16 residues. CDR3: CASSLDNRGRQETQYF. The CDR3 DNA sequence: TGTGCCAGCAGCTTAGATAACAGGGGCCGGCAAGAGACCCAGTACTTC.

CDR3 protein: CASSRRGGPQTNQPQHF. DNA for the CDR3: TGTGCCAGCAGCCGGAGGGGGGGGCCTCAGACAAATCAGCCCCAGCATTTT. This sequence joins TRBV7-2 and TRBJ1-5; perhaps TRBD1 as D (6 bases). The germline V gene has CDR1 SGHTA and CDR2 FQGNSA. CDR3 length: 17 amino acids. V lost 5 bases to trimming and J lost 4 bases, with 21 bases between them.

The genes are TRBV11-2 and TRBJ2-6, with TRBD1 matching over 8 bases. The length of the CDR3 is 18 residues. Per germline, CDR1 SGHAT and CDR2 FQNNGV. The V segment lost 5 bases and the J segment 0 bases; nucleotides outside the gene matches: 9. CDR3 DNA sequence: TGTGCCAGCAGCGCAACCACAACAGGGGGCTCTGGGGCCAACGTCCTGACTTTC. Protein product: CASSATTTGGSGANVLTF.